The 9 T cell receptor beta chains presented below share a single source sample, sequenced in a study of human T cells and chemical hapten exposure. Stated time point: patch test 1, 2 weeks after DPC sensitization. Treatment noted: therapeutic diphenylcyclopropenone sensitization with weekly scalp DPC. TCRdb redid the calling of the RACE reads with MiXCR, one entry per CDR3 protein. The sample yields around 380,000 distinct CDR3 sequences, approximately 5.1% seen once. This sample comprised whole blood, obtained in connection with sensitization to the hapten diphenylcyclopropenone (DPC). Receptors were obtained from a woman between 45 and 60 years old with alopecia areata. Some clones in this sample may be carry-over from other donors' samples.

The chain uses TRBV3-1 and TRBJ1-3; no clear D gene. Trimming took off 0 bases at V and 7 bases at J, with 10 bases between the two ends. Germline values: CDR1 LGHDT, CDR2 YNNKEL (reference sequence). This CDR3 comprises 14 residues. CDR3 amino acids: CASSQELKWNTIYF. Here the CDR3 DNA reads TGTGCCAGCAGCCAAGAGCTCAAGTGGAACACCATATATTTT.

Many counts were recorded for this clonotype. This chain links TRBV18 with TRBJ1-5, with 9 positions matching TRBD1. With V trimmed by 6 bases and J by 5 bases, 5 bases remained unmatched. The germline V gene encodes CDR1 KGHSH and CDR2 LQKENI. CDR3 length: 14 amino acids. CDR3 DNA sequence: TGTGCCAGCTCGTATGACAGGGGGGATCAGCCCCAGCATTTT. It translates to CASSYDRGDQPQHF.

This clonotype occurred many times. The V and J genes are TRBV4-3 and TRBJ2-3; TRBD2 matches at 10 bases. V dropped 1 base and J dropped 4; count of bases not matched to a gene: 8. The CDR3 sequence is 17 residues long. Looked up from germline, CDR1 is LGHNA and CDR2 is YSLEER. The CDR3 bases are TGCGCCAGCAGCCAAGGAGCCCTAGCGGGAGTATCAGATACGCAGTATTTT. This encodes CASSQGALAGVSDTQYF.

A few counts support this clonotype. This chain connects TRBV6-5 to TRBJ1-4; D remains unclear. The V end lost 2 bases, the J end lost 0 bases, and 7 bases lay between the germline ends. Looked up from germline, CDR1 is MNHEY and CDR2 is SVGAGI. The CDR3 has 15 amino acids. CDR3 sequence (DNA): TGTGCCAGCAGTTACCGGGAGGCAACTAATGAAAAACTGTTTTTT. Translated: CASSYREATNEKLFF.

This clonotype appeared a few times. The chain joins TRBV7-6 to TRBJ2-5; D gene uncertain. The CDR3 consists of 15 residues. With 6 bases removed from V and 1 base from J, the gap between germline ends came to 15 bases. From germline, CDR1 is SGHVS and CDR2 FNYEAQ. CDR3 loop: CASSYPLGTQETQYF. CDR3 nucleotide sequence: TGTGCCAGCAGTTATCCGTTGGGCACCCAAGAGACCCAGTACTTC.

This clonotype appeared many times. The chain uses TRBV6-5 and TRBJ2-2; D is possibly TRBD1 or TRBD2 (5 bases each). With 4 bases removed from V and 5 bases from J, the gap between germline ends came to 14 bases. From germline, CDR1 is MNHEY and CDR2 SVGAGI. This CDR3 has 15 residues. The CDR3 is CASSLVGGGTGELFF. CDR3 DNA: TGTGCCAGCAGTTTGGTTGGGGGTGGAACCGGGGAGCTGTTTTTT.

This clonotype was picked up many times. V gene TRBV29-1 combines with J gene TRBJ1-1, with 11 positions matching TRBD1. Per germline, CDR1 SQVTM and CDR2 ANQGSEA. This CDR3 comprises 14 residues. Losses at the gene ends were 6 bases for V and 4 bases for J; bases not matched to a gene: 7. CDR3 protein: CSVGPGQGVTEAFF. For the CDR3, the DNA is TGCAGCGTGGGACCGGGACAGGGGGTCACTGAAGCTTTCTTT.

This clonotype was picked up many times. The chain employs TRBV5-1 and TRBJ1-2; 9 nucleotides align to TRBD1. The CDR3 extends over 14 amino acids. Trimming cost V 0 bases and J 7 bases; bases outside gene matches: 4. From germline, CDR1 is SGHRS and CDR2 YFSETQ. CDR3 coding DNA: TGCGCCAGCAGCTTGGTGGGACAGGGAGGTGGCTACACCTTC. Protein: CASSLVGQGGGYTF.

This clonotype has at least ten counts. The chain couples TRBV4-3 to TRBJ1-1; D unclear. V was pared by 1 base and J by 1 base, with 13 bases between. Germline V gene lookup returns CDR1 LGHNA and CDR2 YSLEER. The CDR3 loop spans 16 amino acids. The CDR3 DNA reads TGCGCCAGCAGCCAAGGACACGGACTGACGAACACTGAAGCTTTCTTT. It codes for CASSQGHGLTNTEAFF.